A single T cell receptor (beta chain) is shown here with its context. The antigen is not known. V lost 5 bases and J 4 bases, leaving 15 bases between the germline ends. The CDR3 spans 14 residues. Per the germline V gene, CDR1 is SGHRS and CDR2 is YFSETQ. Produced via immunoSEQ multiplex PCR; TCRdb's table is partial and in-frame only. The sample consists of tens of thousands of clones, roughly three quarters of them appearing once. These data come from a study of T cell responses to AZD1222 COVID-19 vaccine. Study findings and constraints: With dominance at 160-218 and 743-854, vaccine-associated CD4 TCRs spanned spike. Nearly half of spike-specific TCRs reportedly go after variant regions that carry no mutations. Just a handful of AZD1222 recipients tested seropositive at baseline. Clonal diversity was possibly underestimated, and white British individuals and females predominated among donors.

The source is an adult in good health. The sample in question was peripheral blood, obtained on day 0 of MenACWY control vaccination. The chain has TRBV5-1 and TRBJ1-1; D not resolved. The CDR3 DNA reads as TGCGCCAGCAGAAATGGACCTTTCTCCACTGAAGCTTTCTTT. Protein sequence: CASRNGPFSTEAFF.